One and the same sample provided the 29 T cell receptor beta chains below, sequenced in a study of PD-1 blockade in classical Hodgkin lymphoma. Time point given: cycle 4 day 1 (C4D1), after five to seven weeks of nivolumab. Relapse after autologous stem cell transplantation occurred in every patient, and brentuximab vedotin exposure varied. Thawed PBMCs were the source of CD4+ T cells, purified by magnetic negative selection. Assay used: immunoSEQ multiplex PCR; TCRdb lists only in-frame clones, some missing. In the table there are around 10,000 clones, over 80% of which are singletons. The source was CD4+ T cells from blood, collected before the fourth cycle of nivolumab. The receptors originated from a human donor with classical Hodgkin lymphoma.

This clone was found a few times. The V gene is TRBV7-9, the J gene TRBJ1-6; D perhaps matches TRBD1 (6 bases). V was shortened by 5 bases and J by 9 bases, with 11 bases between the two germline ends. The germline gives CDR1 SEHNR, CDR2 FQNEAQ (reference sequence). The length of the CDR3 is 13 residues. This chain's CDR3 is CASSQEGGSPLHF. CDR3 nucleotide sequence: TGTGCCAGCAGCCAGGAGGGGGGTTCACCCCTCCACTTT.

This chain links TRBV5-5 with TRBJ2-3; possibly TRBD2 for D (6 bases). CDR1 SGHKS and CDR2 YYEKEE come from the germline V gene (reference sequence). The V end lost 0 bases, the J end lost 1 base, and 9 bases lay between the germline ends. This CDR3 has 15 residues. CDR3: CASSLEWGGTDTQYF. In nucleotides, the CDR3 is TGTGCCAGCAGCTTGGAGTGGGGGGGCACAGATACGCAGTATTTT.

V is TRBV7-3 and J is TRBJ1-1, with D unresolved. Germline CDR1 SGHTA, CDR2 FQGTGA. This CDR3 has 13 amino acids. V lost 2 bases to trimming and J lost 1 base, with 5 bases between them. CDR3 bases: TGTGCCAGCAGCTTATCAGGGAACACTGAAGCTTTCTTT. It is translated as CASSLSGNTEAFF.

J is TRBJ2-7 and V is TRBV5-1, with 8 bases lining up with TRBD1. CDR1 SGHRS and CDR2 YFSETQ come from the germline V gene. The ends lost 2 bases at V and 3 bases at J; junction bases unmatched: 7. CDR3 size: 15 residues. The CDR3 here is CASSLGQGALYEQYF. The CDR3 region has the DNA TGCGCCAGCAGCTTAGGACAGGGAGCACTCTACGAGCAGTACTTC.

The DNA for the CDR3 is TGTGCCATTTCCAGACAGGGTCCCGACGAGCAGTACTTC. Its translation: CAISRQGPDEQYF. The V and J genes are TRBV2 and TRBJ2-7; 7 bases map to TRBD1. Germline CDR1 SNHLY, CDR2 FYNNEI. After removal of 10 bases from V and 5 bases from J, the junction contained 11 bases not matched to a gene. The CDR3 is made up of 13 amino acids. Together with reference TRBV2 and TRBJ2-7, the CDR3 gives the full variable domain: EPEVTQTPSHQVTQMGQEVILRCVPISNHLYFYWYRQILGQKVEFLVSFYNNEISEKSEIFDDQFSVERPDGSNFTLKIRSTKLEDSAMYFCAISRQGPDEQYFGPGTRLTVT.

V usage is TRBV30 and J usage is TRBJ2-3; TRBD2 aligns across 10 bases. V dropped 3 bases and J dropped 2; count of bases not matched to a gene: 17. Germline V gene lookup returns CDR1 GTSNPN and CDR2 SVGIG (reference sequence). The CDR3 runs to 19 residues. CDR3 in amino acids: CAWRPKAGGVVFYTDTQYF. For the CDR3, the DNA is TGTGCCTGGAGGCCTAAAGCGGGGGGGGTGGTATTCTACACAGATACGCAGTATTTT.

This chain joins TRBV10-2 and TRBJ1-2; 12 bases fit TRBD1. CDR1 WSHSY and CDR2 SAAADI come from the germline V gene. The CDR3 runs 14 residues. V was clipped by 5 bases and J by 9 bases; unmatched bases: 7. CDR3 sequence (DNA): TGCGCCAGCAGTCCCCCCGGGACAGGGGGCAGCTACACCTTC. Its protein product is CASSPPGTGGSYTF.

In this sample, this clone turned up a few times. The chain carries TRBV11-2 and TRBJ1-1; the D gene is possibly TRBD1 (6 bases). This CDR3 spans 15 amino acids. Germline V gene lookup returns CDR1 SGHAT and CDR2 FQNNGV. The germline V and J ends were trimmed by 5 bases and 6 bases, with 19 bases remaining between them. CDR3 bases: TGTGCCAGCAGCCACACTCTCGACAGGACCCCTGAAGCTTTCTTT. Its protein is CASSHTLDRTPEAFF.

The V call is TRBV7-9, the J call TRBJ2-7, with D unresolved. The CDR3 totals 12 residues. Germline V gives CDR1 SEHNR, CDR2 FQNEAQ (reference sequence). The V and J ends lost 5 bases and 4 bases respectively, with 9 bases between them. The CDR3 DNA reads TGTGCCAGCAGCCAGTCGGGTTACGAGCAGTACTTC. This translates into CASSQSGYEQYF.

This chain connects TRBV27 to TRBJ2-7, with 9 positions matching TRBD1. The trim removed 5 bases at V and 3 bases at J, leaving 2 bases unmatched. The CDR3 covers 13 residues. CDR1 is MNHEY, CDR2 SMNVEV, per germline (reference sequence). The CDR3 spells CASSPGQGYEQYF. CDR3 sequence (DNA): TGTGCCAGCAGTCCGGGACAGGGCTACGAGCAGTACTTC.

The genes are TRBV4-3 and TRBJ2-6; D may be TRBD1 (5 bases). The V gene's germline CDR1 is LGHNA and CDR2 YSLEER. The CDR3 loop spans 16 amino acids. The V gene lost 3 bases and the J gene lost 2 bases, with 11 bases spanning the gap. The CDR3 region is CASSQEIRAGANVLTF. CDR3 DNA sequence: TGCGCCAGCAGCCAGGAGATCAGGGCTGGGGCCAACGTCCTGACTTTC.

V and J are TRBV5-1 and TRBJ1-5; D unresolved. Germline-derived CDR1 and CDR2 are SGHRS and YFSETQ. The germline V and J ends were trimmed by 0 bases and 0 bases, with 31 bases remaining between them. The CDR3 sequence is 23 residues long. CDR3 coding DNA: TGCGCCAGCAGCTTGGAAATGGAGGGCCCCGGACGGCGGAAATTTTATAGCAATCAGCCCCAGCATTTT. The encoded protein is CASSLEMEGPGRRKFYSNQPQHF.

The V call is TRBV5-5, the J call TRBJ2-7; D is unresolved. This CDR3 has 14 residues. V was clipped by 0 bases and J by 6 bases, with 13 bases between them. Germline-derived CDR1 and CDR2 are SGHKS and YYEKEE (reference sequence). The CDR3 coding sequence is TGTGCCAGCAGCTTGGCCTTAAGACCGGTCGAGCAGTACTTC. It specifies CASSLALRPVEQYF. Supplemented by reference TRBV5-5 and TRBJ2-7, the full variable domain reads DAGVTQSPTHLIKTRGQQVTLRCSPISGHKSVSWYQQVLGQGPQFIFQYYEKEERGRGNFPDRFSARQFPNYSSELNVNALLLGDSALYLCASSLALRPVEQYFGPGTRLTVT.

This sequence joins TRBV6-5 and TRBJ2-1; 9 positions match TRBD2. The CDR3 covers 16 residues. V lost 2 bases and J lost 7; bases outside the gene matches: 9. Germline loops: CDR1 MNHEY, CDR2 SVGAGI. The CDR3 loop is CASSYPRAGGCNEQFF. The CDR3 coding sequence is TGTGCCAGCAGTTACCCTCGGGCGGGGGGGTGTAATGAGCAGTTCTTC.

The V gene is TRBV10-1, the J gene TRBJ2-7; 10 bases map to TRBD1. This CDR3 contains 14 residues. The trim removed 4 bases at V and 4 bases at J, leaving 4 bases unmatched. Germline-derived CDR1 and CDR2 are WNHNN and SYGVQD (reference sequence). This CDR3 is CASSVDRGRYEQYF. The CDR3 DNA follows: TGCGCCAGCAGTGTTGACAGGGGGCGGTACGAGCAGTACTTC.

The CDR3 loop reads CAISPPGTAGNTIYF. CDR3 in DNA: TGTGCCATCAGTCCTCCTGGGACAGCTGGAAACACCATATATTTT. The chain is built from TRBV10-3 and TRBJ1-3; 7 nucleotides match TRBD1. The length of the CDR3 is 15 residues. CDR1 is ENHRY and CDR2 is SYGVKD in the germline V gene. Germline trimming cut 5 bases from V and 2 bases from J; bases unmatched to any gene: 6.

The chain carries TRBV9 and TRBJ2-3; D is ambiguous. Between the trimmed V and J ends, which lost 4 bases and 5 bases, there was a span of 8 bases. This CDR3 has 12 residues. Per the germline V gene, CDR1 is SGDLS and CDR2 is YYNGEE. CDR3 protein: CASSPSEDTQYF. The DNA of the CDR3 is TGTGCCAGCAGCCCCTCGGAAGATACGCAGTATTTT.

The V and J genes are TRBV7-2 and TRBJ2-5, with no clear D. V was clipped by 3 bases and J by 1 base, with 9 bases between them. Germline V lookup: CDR1 SGHTA, CDR2 FQGNSA. The CDR3 contains 14 residues. CDR3 sequence reads: CASSFVLLQETQYF. The CDR3 bases are TGTGCCAGCAGCTTCGTCCTGCTCCAAGAGACCCAGTACTTC.

The V and J genes are TRBV4-2 and TRBJ2-3, with no clear D. V was shortened by 1 base and J by 5 bases, with 1 base between the two germline ends. The germline gives CDR1 LGHNA, CDR2 YNFKEQ. This CDR3 has 11 residues. CDR3 nucleotide sequence: TGTGCCAGCAGCCAAGGAGATACGCAGTATTTT. It yields the protein CASSQGDTQYF.

A single count supports this clone. V usage is TRBV7-4 and J usage is TRBJ1-3; TRBD1 matches at 8 bases. This CDR3 spans 17 amino acids. Looked up from germline, CDR1 is SGHVT and CDR2 is SQSDAQ. V gave up 5 bases and J gave up 0 bases; unmatched junction bases: 9. The CDR3 spells CASSVKQGASSGNTIYF. In DNA, the CDR3 is TGTGCCAGCAGCGTGAAGCAGGGGGCGAGCTCTGGAAACACCATATATTTT.

Only a few counts were recorded for this clone. The V and J genes are TRBV7-9 and TRBJ1-6; D remains ambiguous. In germline, CDR1 is SEHNR, CDR2 FQNEAQ (reference sequence). CDR3 length: 12 amino acids. Trimming cost V 6 bases and J 8 bases, with 8 bases left between them. The CDR3 DNA is TGTGCCAGCAGTACTACTGATTCACCCCTCCACTTT. Protein sequence: CASSTTDSPLHF.

The rearrangement links TRBV5-6 to TRBJ1-4; no firm D call. This CDR3 contains 14 residues. Trimming removed 0 bases at V and 7 bases at J, with 10 bases between. Germline V gene sequence: CDR1 SGHDT, CDR2 YYEEEE. CDR3 coding DNA: TGTGCCAGCAGCTTGGGGGTGAAGAGTGAAAAACTGTTTTTT. Amino acid sequence: CASSLGVKSEKLFF.

This clone appeared a single time. The rearrangement links TRBV20-1 to TRBJ2-2, with D unresolved. The CDR3 is 11 amino acids. The germline V gene encodes CDR1 DFQATT and CDR2 SNEGSKA (reference sequence). V lost 2 bases to trimming and J lost 5 bases, with 3 bases between them. The CDR3 loop reads CSARQTGELFF. The CDR3 DNA reads as TGCAGTGCTAGACAGACCGGGGAGCTGTTTTTT.

The chain employs TRBV2 and TRBJ2-5, with 8 positions matching TRBD1. V lost 3 bases and J lost 5; bases outside the gene matches: 8. The CDR3 runs 15 residues. CDR1 and CDR2 (germline): SNHLY, FYNNEI. CDR3 in DNA: TGTGCCAGCAGTGAGGGGGCAGGGGGCCGGGAGACCCAGTACTTC. This encodes CASSEGAGGRETQYF.

The chain links TRBV5-1 to TRBJ2-3; 7 positions agree with TRBD1. The V and J ends lost 4 bases and 5 bases, in that order; junction bases with no gene match: 4. Germline V CDR1 and CDR2: SGHRS, YFSETQ. This CDR3 region has 13 residues. Here the CDR3 reads CASSLTGEDTQYF. In nucleotides, the CDR3 is TGCGCCAGCAGCCTAACAGGGGAAGATACGCAGTATTTT.

The chain carries TRBV2 and TRBJ1-1; 9 nucleotides line up with TRBD1. The germline V gene has CDR1 SNHLY and CDR2 FYNNEI. This CDR3 comprises 14 residues. V gave up 6 bases and J gave up 4 bases; unmatched junction bases: 6. This CDR3 reads CASRGTGLGTEAFF. In DNA, the CDR3 is TGTGCCAGCAGGGGGACAGGGCTCGGCACTGAAGCTTTCTTT.

The J gene is TRBJ2-1, the V gene TRBV7-2, with 9 bases lining up with TRBD1. V trimming: 5 bases; J trimming: 0 bases; junction bases outside the gene matches: 8. Germline V gene sequence: CDR1 SGHTA, CDR2 FQGNSA. This CDR3 region has 17 residues. The CDR3 reads CASSPRDRVSSYNEQFF. CDR3 DNA: TGTGCCAGCAGCCCCCGGGACAGGGTAAGCTCCTACAATGAGCAGTTCTTC.

The V and J genes are TRBV30 and TRBJ2-7; 8 nucleotides agree with TRBD2. CDR3 size: 15 residues. V shed 0 bases, J shed 2 bases, and the junction held 6 bases outside the gene matches. CDR1 and CDR2 from the germline V gene are GTSNPN and SVGIG (reference sequence). The CDR3 region has the DNA TGTGCCTGGAGTGTAGGTGTAGCGGGGACCTACGAGCAGTACTTC. This sequence encodes CAWSVGVAGTYEQYF.

The rearrangement uses TRBV12-5 and TRBJ1-1; the D is unclear. Trimming cost V 5 bases and J 3 bases, with 19 bases left between them. The CDR3 consists of 16 residues. Germline lookup yields CDR1 LGHNT and CDR2 FRNRAP. The CDR3: CASGPPGGRPDTEAFF. As DNA, the CDR3 is TGTGCTAGTGGTCCCCCGGGCGGGCGGCCTGACACTGAAGCTTTCTTT.